This entry concerns a single T cell receptor beta chain. Antigen: not known. This entry is derived from a study of regulatory T cells in long-lasting Graves disease. Looking at the study overall: Less than 3 months of antithyroid drugs had been taken by newly diagnosed Graves' patients.

As to time point: newly diagnosed GD, antithyroid drugs for less than 3 months. The TCR library was made from RNA that had been extracted from PBMCs in TRIzol. Study results and caveats: Thyroid tissue went unstudied; only peripheral blood was examined.

According to the study, TCR beta libraries were built with iRepertoire HTBI primers and CDR3-region Arm-PCR. TCRdb re-called the multiplex PCR reads through MiXCR, storing one row per CDR3 protein. The sample records about 220,000 distinct CDR3 sequences, roughly 19% being singletons. This sample also belongs to another study, concerning T cells in Graves' hyperthyroidism and ophthalmopathy. From that study: RT-PCR in the first round (using the HTBI primer set) targeted the TCR CDR3.

This TCR derives from a woman younger than 45 with Graves disease. Here the sequenced sample was peripheral blood mononuclear cells (PBMCs), taken at new diagnosis, from a patient treated with antithyroid drugs.

The CDR3 region has the DNA TGTGCCAGCAGTCCTATTCGGAGGTCTTGGAGTTATGGCTACACCTTC. Its translation is CASSPIRRSWSYGYTF. The chain recombines TRBV28 with TRBJ1-2; D gene ambiguous. Germline loops: CDR1 MDHEN, CDR2 SYDVKM. Trimming left V 5 bases short and J 5 bases short, with 21 bases between. This CDR3 spans 16 amino acids.